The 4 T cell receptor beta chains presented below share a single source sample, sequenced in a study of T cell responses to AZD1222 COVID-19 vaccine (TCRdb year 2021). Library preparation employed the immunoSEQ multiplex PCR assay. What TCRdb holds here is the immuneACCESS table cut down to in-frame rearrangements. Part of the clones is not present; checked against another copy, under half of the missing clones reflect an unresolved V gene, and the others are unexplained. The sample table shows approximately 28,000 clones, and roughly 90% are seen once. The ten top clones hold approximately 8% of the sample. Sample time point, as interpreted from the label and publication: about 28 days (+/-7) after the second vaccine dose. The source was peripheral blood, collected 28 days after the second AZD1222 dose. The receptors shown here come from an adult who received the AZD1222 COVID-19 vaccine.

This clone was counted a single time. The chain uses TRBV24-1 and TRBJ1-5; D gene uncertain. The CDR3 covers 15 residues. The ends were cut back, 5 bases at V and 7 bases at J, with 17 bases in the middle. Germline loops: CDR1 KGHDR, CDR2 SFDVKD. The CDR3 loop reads CATSAGSWGRQPQHF. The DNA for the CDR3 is TGTGCCACCAGTGCCGGGAGTTGGGGTAGGCAGCCCCAGCATTTT.

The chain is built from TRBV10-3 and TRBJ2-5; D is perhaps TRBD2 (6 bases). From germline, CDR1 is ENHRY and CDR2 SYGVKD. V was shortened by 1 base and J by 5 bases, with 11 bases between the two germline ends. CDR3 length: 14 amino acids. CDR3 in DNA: TGTGCCATCAGTGAGTTACGGGAGAGGGAGACCCAGTACTTC. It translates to CAISELRERETQYF.

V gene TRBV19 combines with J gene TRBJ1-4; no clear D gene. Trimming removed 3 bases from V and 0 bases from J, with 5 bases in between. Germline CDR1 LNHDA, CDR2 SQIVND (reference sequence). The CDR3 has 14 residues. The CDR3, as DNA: TGTGCCAGTAGTATTAGTGCAACTAATGAAAAACTGTTTTTT. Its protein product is CASSISATNEKLFF.

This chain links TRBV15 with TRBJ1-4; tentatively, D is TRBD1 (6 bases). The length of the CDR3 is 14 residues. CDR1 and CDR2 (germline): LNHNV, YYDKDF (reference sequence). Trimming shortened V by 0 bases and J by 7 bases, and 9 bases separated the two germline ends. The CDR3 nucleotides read TGTGCCACCAGCAGAGATCCGGGGGCTGAAAAACTGTTTTTT. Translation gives CATSRDPGAEKLFF. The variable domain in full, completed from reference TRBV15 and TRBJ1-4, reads DAMVIQNPRYQVTQFGKPVTLSCSQTLNHNVMYWYQQKSSQAPKLLFHYYDKDFNNEADTPDNFQSRRPNTSFCFLDIRSPGLGDTAMYLCATSRDPGAEKLFFGSGTQLSVL.